Here is one T cell receptor (beta chain) with its context. Its specificity is not known. With 0 bases removed from V and 1 base from J, the gap between germline ends came to 12 bases. The CDR3 consists of 17 residues. CDR1 is LGHNA and CDR2 is YSLEER in the germline V gene. This specimen comes from a study of T cell responses to AZD1222 COVID-19 vaccine. Whole-study results and caveats: Following two doses of AZD1222, Spike-specific TCR breadth and depth rose. Possibly, clonal diversity was underestimated; donors were largely white British and included more females.

Sequencing was performed with immunoSEQ multiplex PCR; in TCRdb, only in-frame clones are kept and a portion is missing. In the table there are 150,000 to 200,000 clones, approximately 90% of which are singletons. The chain is built from TRBV4-3 and TRBJ1-4, with a tentative D call TRBD1 (6 bases). The sequence derives from an adult who received the MenACWY meningococcal vaccine as a control. This sample comprised peripheral blood, obtained 28 days after the second dose of the MenACWY control vaccine. This chain's CDR3 is CASSQEGGVGTNEKLFF. In DNA form, the CDR3 reads TGCGCCAGCAGCCAAGAAGGGGGAGTCGGAACTAATGAAAAACTGTTTTTT.